A selection of T cell receptor beta chains follows, all from one sample in a study of CXCR3-negative and CXCR3-positive naive CD8 T cells. From the 5' RACE reads, TCRdb lists one entry per CDR3 protein and no DNA. This sample's table has 20,000 to 30,000 distinct CDR3 sequences. The source material was naive CXCR3- CD8+ T cells from blood. The receptor set was obtained from a human donor in good health. Some clones in this sample may be carry-over from other donors' samples. Each CDR3 is given with its conserved first and last residue. A row's size may be missing; if present it is once, few, many or a size class.

size	V	J	CDR3
medium-sized	TRBV29-1	TRBJ2-2	CSVGEGVIGELFF
NA	TRBV7-7	TRBJ2-5	CASSLSAGGLETQYF
NA	TRBV7-9	TRBJ1-1	CASSTGDRRRNTEAFF
NA	TRBV4-2	TRBJ2-3	CASSHPPRDLLPDTQYF
NA	TRBV4-3	TRBJ1-1	CASSQEKEGSWGEAFF
NA	TRBV10-3	TRBJ2-3	CATQPAGEAPAQYF
NA	TRBV6-4	TRBJ2-1	CASSGTSGGANEQFF
NA	TRBV6-6	TRBJ2-1	CASSYEGSSYNEQFF
NA	TRBV12-3/TRBV12-4	TRBJ1-5	CASSFGGGGNQPQHF
NA	TRBV19	TRBJ1-1	CASSQGRGEAFF
NA	TRBV7-8	TRBJ2-7	CASSLEGVEQYF
NA	TRBV2	TRBJ2-1	CAIRKRTSVYNEQFF
NA	TRBV28	TRBJ2-1	CASSSPRGRRYNEQFF
NA	TRBV15	TRBJ2-3	CATGVQRGSTDTQYF
medium-sized	TRBV4-1	TRBJ2-7	CASSQGDNYEQYF
NA	TRBV6-2/TRBV6-3	TRBJ2-7	CASGRTYEQYF
NA	TRBV29-1	TRBJ2-5	CSVGGGYQETQYF
NA	TRBV28	TRBJ1-2	CASSFRRVTIANYGYTF
NA	TRBV29-1	TRBJ1-1	CSVVTRNTEAFF
NA	TRBV29-1	TRBJ1-2	CSVGNAGVNYGYTF
NA	TRBV23-1	TRBJ2-1	CASSRWGLPRNEQFF
NA	TRBV4-2	TRBJ1-2	CASSQDWGNYGYTF
NA	TRBV7-6	TRBJ1-2	CASSLSGQGYGYTF
NA	TRBV29-1	TRBJ2-7	CSVEAPVGAVNEQYF